This T cell receptor (beta chain) stems from a study of T cell changes during pregnancy in multiple sclerosis. Libraries were prepared by immunoSEQ multiplex PCR; TCRdb keeps only in-frame clonotypes and omits some of them. The sample has 74,000 or so clones, 85% to 95% seen once. Per germline, CDR1 MNHEY and CDR2 SMNVEV (reference sequence). Trimming cost V 2 bases and J 0 bases; bases outside gene matches: 6. This CDR3 spans 18 amino acids. The source was CD4+ T cells from peripheral blood mononuclear cells, collected before pregnancy. This rearrangement joins TRBV27 to TRBJ2-3; 12 positions match TRBD2. This clonotype was sampled from a female donor with multiple sclerosis, enrolled in a pregnancy study. The CDR3 here is CASSLGGLAGRSTDTQYF. DNA of the CDR3: TGTGCCAGCAGTTTAGGCGGACTAGCGGGGAGGAGCACAGATACGCAGTATTTT.